This TCR beta chain was obtained from a study of control samples from healthy donors and cancer patients. Per germline, CDR1 MNHEY and CDR2 SMNVEV (reference sequence). This CDR3 is built from 15 residues. Trimming took off 2 bases at V and 5 bases at J, with 15 bases between the two ends. Sequencing used immunoSEQ multiplex PCR; TCRdb keeps in-frame clones, though not all of them. The data contain about 140,000 clones, around 90% of them singletons. The sequenced material came from blood. This receptor was identified in a man younger than 30 in good health. V and J are TRBV27 and TRBJ2-5, with D tentatively TRBD1 or TRBD2 (5 bases each). CDR3 coding DNA: TGTGCCAGCAGTTTAAATTGGTCGGGGACGGAGACCCAGTACTTC. Residues: CASSLNWSGTETQYF.